This entry lists 2 T cell receptor beta chains sequenced from one sample in a study of OX40 agonist ivuxolimab in advanced cancers. This table comes from immunoSEQ multiplex PCR, and its TCRdb copy is limited to in-frame clones, with some not included. The sample has about 50,000 clones; roughly three quarters are singletons. This material consisted of CD4+ or CD8+ T cells sorted from blood, taken in a trial of the OX40 agonist ivuxolimab. These receptors all stem from an adult with an advanced solid tumor such as melanoma, head and neck, liver or kidney cancer.

Only a few counts were recorded for this clone. The chain combines TRBV27 with TRBJ2-1; no definite D call. This CDR3 is built from 12 residues. Trimming cost V 5 bases and J 7 bases, with 9 bases left between them. Germline V CDR1 and CDR2: MNHEY, SMNVEV (reference sequence). Here the CDR3 DNA reads TGTGCCAGCAGTCCGAGGCGGAATGAGCAGTTCTTC. Translation gives CASSPRRNEQFF.

This clone turned up a few times. This rearrangement joins TRBV14 to TRBJ2-7; 7 positions match TRBD1. Germline trimming cut 0 bases from V and 5 bases from J; bases unmatched to any gene: 7. The germline gives CDR1 SGHDN, CDR2 FVKESK. The CDR3 runs 15 residues. DNA of the CDR3: TGTGCCAGCAGCCAAGATAAGACAGGGCGCCACGAGCAGTACTTC. Protein: CASSQDKTGRHEQYF.